This TCR beta chain was sequenced during a study of blood T cell repertoires in COVID-19. Whole-study context: Samples representing acute and convalescent COVID-19 were sourced from the United States, Italy and Spain. PBMCs, B-cell-depleted T cells, or T cells provided the cDNA or gDNA that made up the material.

The authors' processing: Using reference gene primer amplification, nucleated cell counts were estimated. The assay was immunoSEQ multiplex PCR, and TCRdb's table has in-frame clones only and misses some. The V and J calls and clone size were taken over from that table, and D and trimming were inferred from the DNA. The sample records about 80,000 clones, about 91% being singletons. The clonotype comes from a man aged 70-80 years with active or convalescent COVID-19. The sample was peripheral blood.

CDR3 sequence: CATSDGGLAGGTLQETQYF. The CDR3 DNA is TGTGCCACCAGTGATGGGGGACTAGCGGGGGGAACTCTCCAAGAGACCCAGTACTTC. This chain connects TRBV24-1 to TRBJ2-5, with 15 bases identical to TRBD2. CDR1 is KGHDR, CDR2 SFDVKD, per germline. CDR3 length: 19 residues. Germline trimming cut 3 bases from V and 1 base from J; bases unmatched to any gene: 8.